The subject of this entry is one T cell receptor beta chain. What it binds is not known. This specimen comes from a study of cytomegalovirus exposure and HLA in healthy donors. Use of 60 Vbeta and 13 Jbeta primers characterized the PCR. Only in-frame clones appear in the TCRdb table, and some are missing; sequencing was by immunoSEQ multiplex PCR. The table has some 170,000 clones, 75% to 85% seen once; the top ten hold roughly 4.9%. The study, taken as a whole, reports: More clonal expansion characterized HLA-associated TCR beta chains than equally common others in a later analysis.

With 5 bases clipped from V and 1 base from J, the junction kept 4 bases outside the gene matches. The germline CDR1 and CDR2 sequences are SGHVS and FQNEAQ. This CDR3 contains 14 residues. The sequence came from a woman aged 18-29 years in good health and CMV-seropositive. Sequenced: PBMCs. This chain joins TRBV7-8 and TRBJ1-1; TRBD1 matches at 7 bases. In nucleotides, the CDR3 is TGTGCCAGCAGCACCCGGACAGGGAACACTGAAGCTTTCTTT. Protein sequence: CASSTRTGNTEAFF.